These 11 T cell receptor beta chains share one sample of origin, sequenced in a study of shared clonotypes between healthy human individuals. Only in-frame clones appear in the TCRdb table, and some are missing; sequencing was by immunoSEQ multiplex PCR. Among some 87,000 clones, 60% to 75% were seen once, and the ten largest hold 50%. Source material: memory CD8+ T cells sorted from blood. Subset here: CD45RO+ cells pooled with CCR7-negative TemRA cells. The origin of the receptors is a man under 40 in good health.

This chain uses TRBV29-1 with TRBJ2-5, with D maybe TRBD1 (6 bases). Trimming pared 8 bases from V and 4 bases from J, leaving 17 bases between. Germline values: CDR1 SQVTM, CDR2 ANQGSEA. The CDR3 consists of 13 residues. The DNA for the CDR3 is TGCAGCTCCAGACAGGAGAATGTAGAGACCCAGTACTTC. Amino acids: CSSRQENVETQYF.

The genes are TRBV30 and TRBJ2-2; a weak D match, TRBD2 (5 bases). V shed 4 bases and J shed 3 bases, with 15 bases lying between them. CDR1 and CDR2 (germline): GTSNPN, SVGIG (reference sequence). This CDR3 contains 15 residues. The CDR3: CAWTQPGKDTGELFF. As DNA, the CDR3 is TGTGCCTGGACCCAGCCGGGAAAGGACACCGGGGAGCTGTTTTTT. Using reference TRBV30 and TRBJ2-2 for the parts outside the CDR3, the full variable domain is SQTIHQWPATLVQPVGSPLSLECTVEGTSNPNLYWYRQAAGRGLQLLFYSVGIGQISSEVPQNLSASRPQDRQFILSSKKLLLSDSGFYLCAWTQPGKDTGELFFGEGSRLTVL.

This clone appeared a single time. V gene TRBV7-9 combines with J gene TRBJ2-1; D is undetermined. Trimming shortened V by 6 bases and J by 0 bases, and 15 bases separated the two germline ends. The V gene's germline CDR1 is SEHNR and CDR2 FQNEAQ (reference sequence). This CDR3 has 16 amino acids. CDR3 protein: CASSQHIFSSYNEQFF. In DNA, the CDR3 is TGTGCCAGCAGTCAACACATTTTTAGCTCCTACAATGAGCAGTTCTTC.

The chain joins TRBV29-1 to TRBJ2-1; 7 bases agree with TRBD2. V shed 7 bases and J 7 bases; nucleotides not matched to a gene: 10. Looked up from germline, CDR1 is SQVTM and CDR2 is ANQGSEA. The length of the CDR3 is 13 residues. The DNA of the CDR3 is TGCAGCGCCTCTCTGGCGGGAGTGAATGAGCAGTTCTTC. It encodes CSASLAGVNEQFF.

The CDR3 DNA reads TGTGCCAGCAGCTTGCCGATGTACACTGAAGCTTTCTTT. Protein: CASSLPMYTEAFF. The chain has TRBV5-6 and TRBJ1-1; D is ambiguous. The CDR3 is made up of 13 amino acids. The germline V gene encodes CDR1 SGHDT and CDR2 YYEEEE. V lost 1 base, J lost 3 bases, and 7 bases lay in between.

Of note for this clone: A far bigger clonotype differs at one base, so this is likely a read error. The chain combines TRBV10-3 with TRBJ2-6; the D is unclear. The V gene's germline CDR1 is ENHRY and CDR2 SYGVKD. This CDR3 spans 14 amino acids. With 3 bases removed from V and 0 bases from J, the gap between germline ends came to 3 bases. This chain's CDR3 is CAISDSSGANVLTF. In DNA form, the CDR3 reads TGTGCCATCAGTGACTCCTCTGGGGCCAACGTCCTGACTTTC.

The chain employs TRBV4-1 and TRBJ2-7; D gene ambiguous. This CDR3 has 13 residues. Between the trimmed V and J ends, which lost 6 bases and 0 bases, there was a span of 9 bases. Germline loops: CDR1 MGHRA, CDR2 YSYEKL. In nucleotides, the CDR3 is TGCGCCAGCAGAGACGAATACTCCTACGAGCAGTACTTC. It is translated as CASRDEYSYEQYF.

This sequence joins TRBV29-1 and TRBJ2-1; TRBD1 is a possible D gene (6 bases). Trimming removed 2 bases at V and 5 bases at J, with 7 bases between. Germline V CDR1 and CDR2: SQVTM, ANQGSEA. The CDR3 loop spans 12 amino acids. The CDR3 sequence is CSVEWGHNEQFF. As DNA, the CDR3 is TGCAGCGTTGAATGGGGGCACAATGAGCAGTTCTTC.

V and J are TRBV5-1 and TRBJ2-7, with TRBD1 identical over 8 bases. J lost 4 bases, V lost 0 bases, and 6 bases had no gene match. The CDR3 has 15 amino acids. Germline loops: CDR1 SGHRS, CDR2 YFSETQ. CDR3 amino acids: CASSLEAGGAYEQYF. For the CDR3, the DNA is TGCGCCAGCAGCTTGGAAGCAGGGGGCGCATACGAGCAGTACTTC.

This clone was recorded at least ten times. The rearrangement joins TRBV4-3 to TRBJ2-1, with 12 bases fitting TRBD2. Germline CDR1 is LGHNA and CDR2 is YSLEER. V lost 3 bases to trimming and J lost 4 bases; unmatched junction nucleotides: 4. The CDR3 length is 16 residues. The CDR3 loop reads CASSHGLAGGYNEQFF. In DNA form, the CDR3 reads TGCGCCAGCAGCCACGGCCTAGCGGGAGGGTACAATGAGCAGTTCTTC.

The chain has TRBV7-1 and TRBJ2-7; 7 positions agree with TRBD2. TRBV7-1 counts as an open reading frame of uncertain function. The CDR3 totals 15 residues. Trimming removed 4 bases from V and 5 bases from J; junction bases left unmatched: 11. CDR3 amino acids: CASSLNGGSPNEQYF. The DNA of the CDR3 is TGTGCCAGCAGCTTAAACGGGGGGTCCCCTAACGAGCAGTACTTC.